This T cell receptor beta chain was sequenced during a study of human thymus T cells. The study used thymus tissue resected during corrective heart surgery. Healthy Finnish infants undergoing corrective surgery for congenital heart defects were the donors. Study observations and caveats: Thymic and blood repertoires appeared to display a bias in their usage of V and J genes. The related literature has documented a marked overlap of thymic repertoires among unrelated individuals.

Only in-frame clones appear in the TCRdb table, and some are missing; sequencing was by immunoSEQ multiplex PCR. This table has 75,000 to 90,000 clones, around 96% appearing once. A word on this clone: Its target is not known.

Per the germline V gene, CDR1 is LNHDA and CDR2 is SQIVND (reference sequence). The germline V and J ends were trimmed by 8 bases and 2 bases, with 25 bases remaining between them. The CDR3 loop spans 18 amino acids. This chain connects TRBV19 to TRBJ1-5; D possibly corresponds to TRBD1 (5 bases). This receptor was identified in a boy under three years old with a congenital heart defect but otherwise immunologically healthy. Sequenced material: thymus tissue. This chain's CDR3 is CASDTGPQEVWRNQPQHF. In DNA, the CDR3 is TGTGCCAGTGACACCGGGCCACAGGAGGTTTGGCGCAATCAGCCCCAGCATTTT.